This T cell receptor beta chain was sequenced in a study of human CD8 memory T cell subsets. Findings and caveats of the study: Diversity in stem-like memory and precursor exhausted T cells was similarly high, unlike effector memory cells. Apart from T cell receptor beta chains, no chains were sequenced in the study.

The CDR3 is 15 residues long. In germline, CDR1 is MGHDK, CDR2 SYGVNS. A CCR7+ PD-1- TIGIT- phenotype characterized the stem-like memory CD8+ T cells (TSTEM). The RNA's source was duplicate vials of roughly 150,000 sorted CD8+ T cells per subset. Details on this clonotype: Its antigen is not identified.

The authors made TCR beta libraries using UMI-labeled 5' RACE. After re-calling the 5' RACE reads, TCRdb lists one entry per CDR3 protein, DNA absent. The repertoire table contains more than 9,000 distinct CDR3 sequences. Sequencing input: CD8+ stem-like memory T cells (TSCM and TCM) sorted from PBMCs. As for subset: stem-like memory CD8 T cells (TSTEM), CCR7+ PD-1- TIGIT-. The chain is built from TRBV25-1 and TRBJ2-2; TCRdb's assignment of TRBD1 cannot be checked, as there is no DNA. The receptor was derived from a human donor in good health. CDR3 loop: CASSGQGPGTGELFF.